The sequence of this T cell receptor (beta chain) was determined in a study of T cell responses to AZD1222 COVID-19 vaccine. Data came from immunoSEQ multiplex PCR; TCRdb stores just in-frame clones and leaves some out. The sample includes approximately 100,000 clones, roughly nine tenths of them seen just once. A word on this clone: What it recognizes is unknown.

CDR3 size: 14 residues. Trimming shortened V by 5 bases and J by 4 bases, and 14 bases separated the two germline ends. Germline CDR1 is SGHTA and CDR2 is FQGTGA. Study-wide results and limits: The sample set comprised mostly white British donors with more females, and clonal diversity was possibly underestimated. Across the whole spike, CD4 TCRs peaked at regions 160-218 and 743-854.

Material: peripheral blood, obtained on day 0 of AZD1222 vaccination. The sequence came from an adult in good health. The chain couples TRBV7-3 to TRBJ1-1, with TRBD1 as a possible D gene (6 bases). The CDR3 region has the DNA TGTGCCAGCAGCGTTCAGGGGCAAGGCACTGAAGCTTTCTTT. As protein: CASSVQGQGTEAFF.